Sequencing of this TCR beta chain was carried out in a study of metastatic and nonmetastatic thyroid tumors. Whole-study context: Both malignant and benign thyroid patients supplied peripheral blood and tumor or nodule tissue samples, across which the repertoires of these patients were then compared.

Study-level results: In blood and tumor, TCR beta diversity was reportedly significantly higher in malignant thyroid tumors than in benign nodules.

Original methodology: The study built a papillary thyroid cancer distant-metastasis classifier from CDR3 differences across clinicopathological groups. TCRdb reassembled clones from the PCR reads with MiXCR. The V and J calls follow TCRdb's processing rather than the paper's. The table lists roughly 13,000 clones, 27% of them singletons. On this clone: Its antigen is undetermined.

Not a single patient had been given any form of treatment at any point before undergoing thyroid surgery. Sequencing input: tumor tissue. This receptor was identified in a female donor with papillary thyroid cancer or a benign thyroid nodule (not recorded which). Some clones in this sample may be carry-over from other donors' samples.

CDR3 nucleotide sequence: TGTGCCAGCAGCTTAGGGGGTCTAGCTCTAGGAGAGTACTTC. Translated: CASSLGGLALGEYF. J is TRBJ2-7 and V is TRBV7-2; D perhaps matches TRBD2 (5 bases). Trimming took off 1 base at V and 11 bases at J, with 18 bases between the two ends. The CDR3 runs to 14 residues. CDR1 SGHTA and CDR2 FQGNSA come from the germline V gene.